This record concerns one TCR beta chain sequence. The germline V gene has CDR1 LNHNV and CDR2 YYDKDF (reference sequence). The CDR3 consists of 19 residues. V gave up 5 bases and J gave up 0 bases; unmatched junction bases: 11. TCRdb keeps only in-frame clones here, not all; method: immunoSEQ multiplex PCR. The sample consists of more than 2,000,000 clones, approximately 93% of them appearing once. These data come from a study of shared clonotypes between healthy human individuals. About the research overall: The study enrolled a couple of women and three men aged 18 to 49.

Sequencing was performed on naive CD4+ T cells from PBMCs. Subset indicated: CD45RA+ positively selected. The chain employs TRBV15 and TRBJ2-1; 12 bases match TRBD2. The TCR sequence derives from a man between 18 and 35 years old in good health. Some clones in this sample may be carry-over from other donors' samples. The CDR3: CATSPRTSGAWSSYNEQFF. Here the CDR3 DNA reads TGTGCCACCAGCCCCCGGACTAGCGGGGCCTGGAGCTCCTACAATGAGCAGTTCTTC.